Below are 2 T cell receptor beta chains sequenced from a single sample in a study of blood T cell repertoires in COVID-19. The protocol was immunoSEQ multiplex PCR, while the TCRdb copy is restricted to in-frame clones and leaves out a portion. The repertoire includes about 200,000 clones, over 60% of them detected once, and less than 7% sits in the top ten. Sequencing was performed on peripheral blood. These receptors were collected from a woman between 70 and 85 years old with acute or convalescent COVID-19.

The chain links TRBV29-1 to TRBJ2-1, with a weak D call TRBD2 (5 bases). CDR1 is SQVTM and CDR2 is ANQGSEA in the germline V gene. The CDR3 length is 13 residues. V shed 4 bases and J shed 6 bases, with 13 bases lying between them. This chain's CDR3 is CSVGVGVGNEQFF. CDR3 in DNA: TGCAGCGTTGGAGTGGGAGTAGGCAATGAGCAGTTCTTC.

This clone has a single count. Here the CDR3 reads CASSQEGFTVQFF. CDR3 nucleotides: TGTGCCAGCAGCCAAGAGGGCTTCACGGTGCAGTTCTTC. V usage is TRBV3-1 (or the pseudogene TRBV3-2) and J usage is TRBJ2-1; the D is unclear. The CDR3 sequence is 13 residues long. Germline V gene data show CDR1 as LGHDT and CDR2 as YNNKEL (reference sequence). V shed 0 bases and J shed 12 bases, with 12 bases lying between them.